These 2 T cell receptor beta chains were all obtained from the same sample, sequenced in a study of circulating CD8 cells and anti-PD-1 response in melanoma. Using about 15 ng of total RNA, TCR libraries were made with the QIAseq Immune Repertoire TCR panel. TCRdb recomputed calls from the reads with MiXCR, one row per CDR3 protein. The repertoire has some 1,200 distinct CDR3 sequences, around 6% of them found once; the top ten carry approximately 11%. Live CD3+CD8+TCRalphabeta+ cells were sorted into four subsets by PD-1 and/or TIGIT. The material sequenced was CD8+ T cells from PBMCs, taken at baseline or after one month of anti-PD-1 therapy (not recorded which). The source is a human donor with melanoma.

By share of the sample, this clonotype is medium-sized. This rearrangement joins TRBV20-1 to TRBJ2-3, with no clear D. Per the germline V gene, CDR1 is DFQATT and CDR2 is SNEGSKA (reference sequence). Trimming cost V 6 bases and J 0 bases, with 13 bases left between them. The CDR3 is made up of 14 amino acids. The DNA for the CDR3 is TGCAGTGCCTGCCCCTTTCTTAGCACAGATACGCAGTATTTT. It encodes CSACPFLSTDTQYF.

This chain links TRBV7-2 with TRBJ2-3; 12 bases match TRBD2. Trimming took 5 bases from V and 4 from J; bases not matched to a gene: 4. The CDR3 sequence is 15 residues long. Per germline, CDR1 SGHTA and CDR2 FQGNSA. The CDR3 sequence: CASSLLAGGPDTQYF. The CDR3 DNA is TGTGCCAGCAGCCTACTAGCGGGGGGCCCAGATACGCAGTATTTT.